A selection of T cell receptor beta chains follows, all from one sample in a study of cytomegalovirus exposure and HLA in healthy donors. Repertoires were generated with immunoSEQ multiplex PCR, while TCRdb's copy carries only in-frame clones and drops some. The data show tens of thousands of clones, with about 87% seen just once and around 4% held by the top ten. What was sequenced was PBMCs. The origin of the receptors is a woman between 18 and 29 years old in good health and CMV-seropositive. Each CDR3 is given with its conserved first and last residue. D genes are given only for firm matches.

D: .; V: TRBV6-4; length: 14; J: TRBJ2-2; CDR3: CASSVGLDTGELFF; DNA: TGTGCCAGCAGTGTGGGACTTGACACCGGGGAGCTGTTTTTT
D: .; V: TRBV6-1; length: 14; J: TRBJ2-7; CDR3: CASSATGENHEQYF; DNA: TGTGCCAGCAGTGCGACGGGGGAGAACCACGAGCAGTACTTC
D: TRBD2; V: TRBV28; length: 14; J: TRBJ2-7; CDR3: CASSLAGGSYEQYF; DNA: TGTGCCAGCAGTCTAGCGGGAGGATCATACGAGCAGTACTTC
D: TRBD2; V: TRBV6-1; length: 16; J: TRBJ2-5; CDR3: CASSEALRLAEETQYF; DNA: TGTGCCAGCAGTGAAGCGTTACGGCTAGCGGAAGAGACCCAGTACTTC
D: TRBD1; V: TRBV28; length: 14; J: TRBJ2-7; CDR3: CASRPSRDSYEQYF; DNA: TGTGCCAGCAGGCCATCCCGGGACAGTTACGAGCAGTACTTC
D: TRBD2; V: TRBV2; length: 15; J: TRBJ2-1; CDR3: CASTRLAVNYNEQFF; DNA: TGTGCCAGCACTAGACTAGCGGTTAACTACAATGAGCAGTTCTTC
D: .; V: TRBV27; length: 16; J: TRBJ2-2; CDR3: CASSSRPPGDTGELFF; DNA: TGTGCCAGCAGTTCAAGACCCCCCGGGGACACCGGGGAGCTGTTTTTT
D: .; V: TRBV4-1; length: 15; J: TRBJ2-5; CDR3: CASSHGVGTQETQYF; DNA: TGCGCCAGCAGCCACGGTGTCGGGACTCAAGAGACCCAGTACTTC
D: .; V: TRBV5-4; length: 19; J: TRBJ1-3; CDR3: CASSLSTAVTPSSGNTIYF; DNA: TGTGCCAGCAGCTTGTCGACAGCTGTCACCCCTTCCTCTGGAAACACCATATATTTT
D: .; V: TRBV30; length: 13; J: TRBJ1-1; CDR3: CAWSVTGYTEAFF; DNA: TGTGCCTGGAGTGTAACAGGCTACACTGAAGCTTTCTTT
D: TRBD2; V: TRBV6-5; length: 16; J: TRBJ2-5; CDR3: CASSYSKASGRGTQYF; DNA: TGTGCCAGCAGTTACTCGAAGGCTAGCGGGAGAGGGACCCAGTACTTC
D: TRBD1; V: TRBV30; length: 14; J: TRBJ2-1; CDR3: CAWKKDRVYNEQFF; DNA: TGTGCCTGGAAAAAGGACAGGGTATACAATGAGCAGTTCTTC
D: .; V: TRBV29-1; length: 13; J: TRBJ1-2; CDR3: CSVDPGLSYGYTF; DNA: TGCAGCGTTGATCCAGGCCTCTCCTATGGCTACACCTTC
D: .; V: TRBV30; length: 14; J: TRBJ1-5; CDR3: CAWSSRVGNQPQHF; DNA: TGTGCCTGGAGTTCCAGGGTAGGAAATCAGCCCCAGCATTTT
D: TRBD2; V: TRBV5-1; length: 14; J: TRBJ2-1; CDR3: CASSPWTSAEEQFF; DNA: TGCGCCAGCAGCCCTTGGACTAGCGCGGAGGAGCAGTTCTTC
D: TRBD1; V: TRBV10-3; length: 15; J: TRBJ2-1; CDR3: CAISEPGQLDNEQFF; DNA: TGTGCCATCAGTGAACCGGGACAGTTGGACAATGAGCAGTTCTTC